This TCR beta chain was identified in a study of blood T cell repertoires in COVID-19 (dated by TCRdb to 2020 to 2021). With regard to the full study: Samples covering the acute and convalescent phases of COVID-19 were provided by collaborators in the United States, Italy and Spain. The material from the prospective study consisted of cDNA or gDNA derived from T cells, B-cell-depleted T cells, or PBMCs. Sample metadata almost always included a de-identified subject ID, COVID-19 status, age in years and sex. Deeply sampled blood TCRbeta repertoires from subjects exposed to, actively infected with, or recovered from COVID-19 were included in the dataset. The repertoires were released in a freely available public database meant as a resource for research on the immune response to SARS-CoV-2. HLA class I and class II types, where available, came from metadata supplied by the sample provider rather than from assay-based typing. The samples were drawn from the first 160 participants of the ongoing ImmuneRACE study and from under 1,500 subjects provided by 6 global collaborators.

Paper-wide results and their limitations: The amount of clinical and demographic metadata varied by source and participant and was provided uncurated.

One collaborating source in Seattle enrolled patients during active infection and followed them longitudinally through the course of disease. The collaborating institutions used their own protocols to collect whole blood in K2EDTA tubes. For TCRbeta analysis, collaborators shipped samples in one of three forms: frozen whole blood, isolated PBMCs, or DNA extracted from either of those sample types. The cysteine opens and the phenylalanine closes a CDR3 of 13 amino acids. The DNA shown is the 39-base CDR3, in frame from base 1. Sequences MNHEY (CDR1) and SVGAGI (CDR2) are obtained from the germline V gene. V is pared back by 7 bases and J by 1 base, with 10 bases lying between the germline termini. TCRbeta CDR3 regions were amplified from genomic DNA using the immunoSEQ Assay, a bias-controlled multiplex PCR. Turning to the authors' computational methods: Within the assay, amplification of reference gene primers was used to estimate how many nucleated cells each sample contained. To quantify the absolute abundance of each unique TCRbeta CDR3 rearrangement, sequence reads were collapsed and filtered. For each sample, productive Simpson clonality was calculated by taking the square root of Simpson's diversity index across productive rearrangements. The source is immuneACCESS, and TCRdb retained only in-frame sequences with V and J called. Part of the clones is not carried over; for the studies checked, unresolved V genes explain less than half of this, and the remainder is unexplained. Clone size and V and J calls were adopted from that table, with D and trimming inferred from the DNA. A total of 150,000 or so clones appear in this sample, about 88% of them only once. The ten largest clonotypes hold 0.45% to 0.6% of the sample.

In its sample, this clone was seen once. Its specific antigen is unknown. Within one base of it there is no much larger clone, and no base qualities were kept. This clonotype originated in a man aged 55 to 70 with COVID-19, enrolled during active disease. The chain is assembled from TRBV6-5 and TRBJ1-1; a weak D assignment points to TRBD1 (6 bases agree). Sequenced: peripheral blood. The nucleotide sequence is TGTGCCAGCACGGACAGAGAGAACACTGAAGCTTTCTTT. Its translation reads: CASTDRENTEAFF.